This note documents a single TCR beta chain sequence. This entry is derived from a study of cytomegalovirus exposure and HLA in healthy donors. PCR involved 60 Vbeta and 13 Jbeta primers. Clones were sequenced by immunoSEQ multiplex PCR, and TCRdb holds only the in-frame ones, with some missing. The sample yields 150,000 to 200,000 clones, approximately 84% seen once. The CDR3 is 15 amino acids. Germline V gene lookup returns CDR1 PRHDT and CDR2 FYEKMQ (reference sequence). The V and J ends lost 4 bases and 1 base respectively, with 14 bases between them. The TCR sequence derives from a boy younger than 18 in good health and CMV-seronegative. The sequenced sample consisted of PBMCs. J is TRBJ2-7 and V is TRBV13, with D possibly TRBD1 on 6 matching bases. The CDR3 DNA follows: TGTGCCAGCAGCTATGGGACACGCGGATCCTACGAGCAGTACTTC. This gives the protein CASSYGTRGSYEQYF. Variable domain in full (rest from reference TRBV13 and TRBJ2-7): AAGVIQSPRHLIKEKRETATLKCYPIPRHDTVYWYQQGPGQDPQFLISFYEKMQSDKGSIPDRFSAQQFSDYHSELNMSSLELGDSALYFCASSYGTRGSYEQYFGPGTRLTVT.